This T cell receptor beta chain was identified during a study of blood T cell repertoires in COVID-19. As for the study in general: The study drew acute and convalescent COVID-19 samples from the United States, Italy and Spain. T cells, B-cell-depleted T cells, or PBMCs supplied cDNA or gDNA.

Original data processing: Amplified reference gene primers provided the basis for estimating nucleated cell counts. Generated by immunoSEQ multiplex PCR, the TCRdb table keeps only in-frame clones and is missing some. V, J and clone size are those of that table, while D and trimming were read from the DNA. The table has nearly 70,000 clones, 88% seen once; the top ten hold approximately 6.8%. This CDR3 spans 13 amino acids. V was pared by 3 bases and J by 0 bases, with 0 bases of the junction left unmatched. CDR1 and CDR2 from the germline V gene are SGHDT and YYEEEE. The V call is TRBV5-6, the J call TRBJ2-7; TRBD2 matches 7 bases. The receptor's source is a woman in her 70s with acute or convalescent COVID-19. Sequencing was done on a sample of peripheral blood. The CDR3 reads CASSWTSSYEQYF. CDR3 in DNA: TGTGCCAGCAGCTGGACTAGCTCCTACGAGCAGTACTTC.